This T cell receptor (beta chain) was recovered during a study of vaccination and CD4 T cells after COVID-19. A word on this clonotype: What it binds is not known.

The CDR3 sequence is 17 residues long. Germline CDR1 reads SGHTA; CDR2 reads FQGNSA. V lost 2 bases to trimming and J lost 6 bases; unmatched junction nucleotides: 12. The treatment denotes: 10-day PBMC culture with coronavirus spike peptide pools or control peptides (ViraFEST assay). Sequencing of the DNA from cultured CD4+ T cells was carried out with the Oncomine TCR Beta short-read assay. MiXCR, run by TCRdb on the PCR reads, gives a single entry per CDR3 protein. The sample carries 13,000 to 15,000 distinct CDR3 sequences, 27% recorded once. Material for sequencing was CD4+ T cells from blood, cultured in vitro. The chain combines TRBV7-2 with TRBJ2-1, with 8 nucleotides matching TRBD2. The TCR sequence derives from a human donor who had recovered from COVID-19. The CDR3 DNA reads as TGTGCCAGCAGCTTAAACCTGGGACTAGGACCCATCAATGAGCAGTTCTTC. Protein sequence: CASSLNLGLGPINEQFF. Full variable domain (rest looked up from reference TRBV7-2 and TRBJ2-1): GAGVSQSPSNKVTEKGKDVELRCDPISGHTALYWYRQSLGQGLEFLIYFQGNSAPDKSGLPSDRFSAERTGGSVSTLTIQRTQQEDSAVYLCASSLNLGLGPINEQFFGPGTRLTVL.